The clone carrying this T cell receptor beta chain has only one observation. Its antigen is currently unknown. One end of the junction varies from germline; a read error may be responsible. This CDR3 has 14 amino acids. Germline CDR1 and CDR2: SEHNR and FQNEAQ (reference sequence). This sample stems from a study of regulatory T cells in long-lasting Graves disease. Study results and caveats: Samples came from peripheral blood alone, without thyroid tissue.

Building of the TCR beta libraries involved iRepertoire HTBI primers and Arm-PCR of CDR3 regions. TCRdb redid the calling of the multiplex PCR reads with MiXCR, one entry per CDR3 protein. The sample holds about 500,000 distinct CDR3 sequences; around 12% are singletons and the top ten take around 10%. Time point reported: newly diagnosed GD, antithyroid drugs for less than 3 months. PBMC RNA was the source of the TCR library. Another study also made use of these data, one on T cells in Graves' hyperthyroidism and ophthalmopathy. That investigation notes: TCR CDR3 regions were first amplified by RT-PCR with HTBI primers.

The source of this sequence is a woman aged 25-40 years with Graves disease. The rearrangement uses TRBV7-9 and TRBJ2-1; TRBD2 matches at 8 bases. The sample here was peripheral blood mononuclear cells (PBMCs), taken at new diagnosis, from a patient treated with antithyroid drugs. CDR3 protein: CGSSLTGGGDEQFF. The CDR3 bases are TGTGGCAGCAGCCTCACCGGGGGGGGAGATGAGCAGTTCTTC.